This T cell receptor (beta chain) was profiled in a study of cytomegalovirus exposure and HLA in healthy donors. Points on this clone: Its specificity is not known.

In germline, CDR1 is LGHNA, CDR2 YSLEER. Trimming removed 3 bases at V and 4 bases at J, with 9 bases between. This CDR3 region has 13 residues. The primer mix had 60 Vbeta and 13 Jbeta primers. Only in-frame clones appear in the TCRdb table, and some are missing; sequencing was by immunoSEQ multiplex PCR. Recorded for this sample: more than 130,000 clones. General study findings and limits: Cytomegalovirus status, reportedly, was diagnosed with high specificity and sensitivity by the classifier.

Sequenced: PBMCs. This receptor was identified in a man between 40 and 49 years old in good health and CMV-seronegative. The chain couples TRBV4-3 to TRBJ2-5; TRBD2 might be the D (6 bases). CDR3: CASSQRGGETQYF. The CDR3 DNA is TGCGCCAGCAGCCAGAGGGGAGGAGAGACCCAGTACTTC.